A single sample gave rise to the 32 T cell receptor beta chains below, sequenced in a study of PD-1 blockade in classical Hodgkin lymphoma. The data were produced by immunoSEQ multiplex PCR, yet TCRdb's version contains in-frame clones alone and is incomplete. The sample holds 15,000 to 17,000 clones; approximately 80% are singletons and the top ten take over 30%. The patients all showed relapse after autologous stem cell transplantation, while their brentuximab vedotin exposure varied. The sample was peripheral blood mononuclear cells (PBMCs), taken before the second cycle of nivolumab. All receptors come from a human donor with classical Hodgkin lymphoma.

This sequence joins TRBV6-6 and TRBJ1-2; no clear D gene. Trimming cost V 8 bases and J 0 bases, with 10 bases left between them. CDR1 and CDR2 (germline): MNHNY, SVGAGI (reference sequence). There are 13 residues in the CDR3. CDR3 bases: TGTGCCAGCGCGGTCCCTTCTAACTATGGCTACACCTTC. Translated, it gives CASAVPSNYGYTF.

The CDR3 protein is CASSVGSGTLGNTIYF. CDR3 coding DNA: TGTGCCAGCAGCGTTGGGTCGGGGACCCTTGGAAACACCATATATTTT. The J gene is TRBJ1-3, the V gene TRBV9, with D possibly matching TRBD1 (5 bases). Germline lookup yields CDR1 SGDLS and CDR2 YYNGEE. Trimming pared 2 bases from V and 3 bases from J, leaving 15 bases between. There are 16 residues in the CDR3.

This chain connects TRBV5-4 to TRBJ2-1; the match to TRBD2 covers 8 bases. The germline V gene encodes CDR1 SGHNT and CDR2 YYREEE (reference sequence). The V segment lost 10 bases and the J segment 4 bases; nucleotides outside the gene matches: 4. CDR3 length: 12 residues. CDR3 loop: CAVGGVYNEQFF. CDR3 DNA: TGTGCCGTCGGGGGGGTGTACAATGAGCAGTTCTTC.

The rearrangement joins TRBV7-8 to TRBJ2-5; 8 bases are a match to TRBD2. The trim removed 6 bases at V and 4 bases at J, leaving 7 bases unmatched. This CDR3 spans 14 amino acids. Germline-derived CDR1 and CDR2 are SGHVS and FQNEAQ. DNA for the CDR3: TGTGCCAGCAGGTCAGCGGGGGCGGCAGAGACCCAGTACTTC. This sequence encodes CASRSAGAAETQYF.

The chain joins TRBV5-1 to TRBJ2-2, with D hard to call. Germline assignment: CDR1 SGHRS and CDR2 YFSETQ. Trimming stripped 1 base from V and 1 base from J, with 5 bases between. This CDR3 region has 14 residues. In DNA, the CDR3 is TGCGCCAGCAGCTTGAGAATGAACACCGGGGAGCTGTTTTTT. Its translation: CASSLRMNTGELFF.

This chain joins TRBV28 and TRBJ2-5; a weak D match, TRBD2 (6 bases). V lost 2 bases and J 1 base, leaving 20 bases between the germline ends. CDR3 size: 18 residues. Per germline, CDR1 MDHEN and CDR2 SYDVKM. Here the CDR3 reads CASSLGLSGVWGQETQYF. The CDR3 DNA is TGTGCCAGCAGTTTAGGTCTATCGGGGGTTTGGGGCCAAGAGACCCAGTACTTC.

V usage is TRBV21-1 and J usage is TRBJ2-5. TRBV21-1 is labeled a pseudogene. The CDR3 sequence is 13 residues long. For the CDR3, the DNA is TGTGCCAGCAGCAAAGAGGCGCAAGAGACCCAGTACTTC. As protein: CASSKEAQETQYF.

The chain uses TRBV6-5 and TRBJ1-1; D unclear. The CDR3 covers 12 residues. The V end was cut by 6 bases, the J end by 5 bases, with 10 bases between. The germline gives CDR1 MNHEY, CDR2 SVGAGI. CDR3 DNA sequence: TGTGCCAGCAGGGGCACTGGGACTGAAGCTTTCTTT. It is translated as CASRGTGTEAFF.

This chain links TRBV6-1 with TRBJ2-5; 10 bases fit TRBD1. Germline V gives CDR1 MNHNS, CDR2 SASEGT. The trim removed 7 bases at V and 5 bases at J, leaving 7 bases unmatched. This CDR3 comprises 14 residues. CDR3 amino acids: CASTSTGGAETQYF. Written as DNA, the CDR3 is TGTGCCAGCACTTCGACAGGGGGCGCGGAGACCCAGTACTTC.

In this sample, this clone turned up a few times. The chain recombines TRBV12-5 with TRBJ2-2, with D perhaps TRBD1 (6 bases). The length of the CDR3 is 13 residues. Trimming pared 5 bases from V and 9 bases from J, leaving 13 bases between. From germline, CDR1 is LGHNT and CDR2 FRNRAP. CDR3 sequence (DNA): TGTGCTAGTGGTGTGGGGGCGGGCCGGGAGCTGTTTTTT. Amino acids: CASGVGAGRELFF.

This clone was observed once. V is TRBV7-8 and J is TRBJ2-5; TRBD1 might be the D (6 bases). The germline V gene has CDR1 SGHVS and CDR2 FQNEAQ. The ends were cut back, 5 bases at V and 2 bases at J, with 15 bases in the middle. The CDR3 spans 15 residues. The CDR3 DNA sequence: TGTGCCAGCAGCCCGAGGGGACATAGTCAAGAGACCCAGTACTTC. Its protein is CASSPRGHSQETQYF.

The chain combines TRBV30 with TRBJ1-3; no clear D. CDR1 GTSNPN and CDR2 SVGIG come from the germline V gene (reference sequence). The CDR3 is made up of 15 amino acids. V was cut by 2 bases and J by 0 bases, with 11 bases left in between. Written as DNA, the CDR3 is TGTGCCTGGAGTAAGTTAAGGCTCTCTGGAAACACCATATATTTT. It specifies CAWSKLRLSGNTIYF.

The genes are TRBV6-1 and TRBJ2-5; TRBD1 agrees at 8 bases. Germline CDR1 MNHNS, CDR2 SASEGT. J gave up 5 bases and V 0 bases, and 8 bases lay outside the gene matches. This CDR3 comprises 16 residues. CDR3 DNA: TGTGCCAGCAGTGAAGCGACCGGGACAGGAGGCGAGACCCAGTACTTC. Encoded protein: CASSEATGTGGETQYF.

The rearrangement joins TRBV28 to TRBJ2-5, with D possibly TRBD1 on 6 matching bases. The V end was cut by 4 bases, the J end by 5 bases, with 17 bases between. Germline V gene data show CDR1 as MDHEN and CDR2 as SYDVKM. The CDR3 totals 15 residues. CDR3 bases: TGTGCCAGCAGTTACTCCCTGGACAGCTGGGAGACCCAGTACTTC. Translated: CASSYSLDSWETQYF.

Here the CDR3 DNA reads TGTGCCAGCTGTAAACTTCCAACTAATGAAAAACTGTTTTTT. It codes for CASCKLPTNEKLFF. This chain joins TRBV6-6 and TRBJ1-4; D unresolved. The V and J ends lost 8 bases and 0 bases respectively, with 10 bases between them. The CDR3 is made up of 14 amino acids. Germline V gene lookup returns CDR1 MNHNY and CDR2 SVGAGI (reference sequence).

The chain links TRBV13 to TRBJ1-2; 12 nucleotides agree with TRBD1. Germline V gives CDR1 PRHDT, CDR2 FYEKMQ (reference sequence). CDR3 length equals 17 residues. V shed 6 bases and J 2 bases; nucleotides not matched to a gene: 10. CDR3 coding DNA: TGTGCCAGCAGGACAACCGGGACAGGGGGCCTCAACTATGGCTACACCTTC. It codes for CASRTTGTGGLNYGYTF.

This chain uses TRBV30 with TRBJ1-2, with TRBD1 matching 9 bases. Trimming removed 5 bases from V and 5 bases from J; junction bases left unmatched: 9. Per germline, CDR1 GTSNPN and CDR2 SVGIG (reference sequence). The CDR3 extends over 14 amino acids. Here the CDR3 DNA reads TGTGCCTGGGGAACAGGGGGCGCGCGGTATGGCTACACCTTC. Its protein product is CAWGTGGARYGYTF.

Comments on this clone: One end of the junction fails to match germline, which may point to a read error. The chain is built from TRBV6-5 and TRBJ2-1; D remains unclear. Germline assignment: CDR1 MNHEY and CDR2 SVGAGI. This CDR3 contains 13 residues. This chain's CDR3 is CASSSGSNNEQFF. The CDR3 coding sequence is TGTGCCAGCAGTTCTGGCTCCAACAATGAGCAGTTCTTC.

This clone was seen more than once but under ten times. The V and J genes are TRBV7-9 and TRBJ2-2; D uncertain. Germline V CDR1 and CDR2: SEHNR, FQNEAQ (reference sequence). CDR3 length: 15 residues. V lost 4 bases and J lost 0, with 9 bases in between. The CDR3 protein is CASSSWLTNTGELFF. CDR3 nucleotides: TGTGCCAGCAGCTCCTGGTTGACGAACACCGGGGAGCTGTTTTTT.

This clone has only a few counts. J is TRBJ2-1 and V is TRBV21-1; TRBD1, the table's D call, was not compared with the DNA. TRBV21-1 is noted as a pseudogene. The CDR3 is made up of 16 amino acids. DNA for the CDR3: TGTGCCAGCAGCGAGCGGGACAGGGGAACGTACAATGAGCAGTTCTTC. Residues: CASSERDRGTYNEQFF.

The chain couples TRBV7-8 to TRBJ2-3; 8 bases line up with TRBD2. The CDR3 sequence is 17 residues long. From germline, CDR1 is SGHVS and CDR2 FQNEAQ. Trimming took 2 bases from V and 5 from J; bases not matched to a gene: 12. CDR3 coding DNA: TGTGCCAGCAGCTTATCCCGCGGGGGGAAGGCTGGAGATACGCAGTATTTT. It is translated as CASSLSRGGKAGDTQYF.

The chain uses TRBV5-4 and TRBJ1-2, with a tentative D call TRBD1 (5 bases). Germline V CDR1 and CDR2: SGHNT, YYREEE (reference sequence). The CDR3 loop spans 16 amino acids. Trimming cost V 5 bases and J 7 bases, with 24 bases left between them. The CDR3 nucleotides read TGTGCCAGCAGAATACGGACGGGGGGATCCTACCGTGGCTACACCTTC. It is translated as CASRIRTGGSYRGYTF.

The chain couples TRBV19 to TRBJ2-5, with 8 bases that match TRBD2. V lost 6 bases, J lost 5 bases, and 5 bases stayed unmatched. The CDR3 spans 13 residues. Germline assignment: CDR1 LNHDA and CDR2 SQIVND (reference sequence). The CDR3 nucleotides read TGTGCCAGTAGCCCGGGGGGGGATGAGACCCAGTACTTC. It translates to CASSPGGDETQYF.

The chain couples TRBV9 to TRBJ2-1; 14 nucleotides line up with TRBD2. V shed 4 bases and J 4 bases; nucleotides not matched to a gene: 19. This CDR3 region has 21 residues. Germline-derived CDR1 and CDR2 are SGDLS and YYNGEE. The CDR3 nucleotides read TGTGCCAGCAGCCTGAGTGAGACTAGCGGGAGGGCCAATATTCCATACAATGAGCAGTTCTTC. This sequence encodes CASSLSETSGRANIPYNEQFF.

The rearrangement links TRBV7-9 to TRBJ1-2, with 9 bases lining up with TRBD1. Germline V gives CDR1 SEHNR, CDR2 FQNEAQ (reference sequence). The CDR3 is 14 amino acids. The V and J ends lost 5 bases and 4 bases, in that order; junction bases with no gene match: 5. The CDR3 loop reads CASSRTGDVYGYTF. Here the CDR3 DNA reads TGTGCCAGCAGCCGGACAGGGGACGTCTATGGCTACACCTTC.

The rearrangement uses TRBV27 and TRBJ1-4; D is unresolved. The length of the CDR3 is 14 residues. Trimming cost V 4 bases and J 4 bases, with 10 bases left between them. Germline lookup yields CDR1 MNHEY and CDR2 SMNVEV (reference sequence). The CDR3 sequence is CASSWTSLNEKLFF. DNA of the CDR3: TGTGCCAGCAGTTGGACTTCCCTTAATGAAAAACTGTTTTTT.

The chain has TRBV6-1 and TRBJ1-1; D remains unclear. CDR3 length: 11 residues. CDR1 and CDR2 from the germline V gene are MNHNS and SASEGT. V was trimmed by 5 bases and J by 7 bases, leaving 8 bases between them. CDR3 region: CASSSSSEAFF. Written as DNA, the CDR3 is TGTGCCAGCAGTTCCTCTAGTGAAGCTTTCTTT.

This clone showed up just a few times. The chain couples TRBV5-8 to TRBJ2-7; D is unresolved. Germline CDR1 and CDR2: SGHTS and YDEGEE. Trimming took off 1 base at V and 5 bases at J, with 4 bases between the two ends. This CDR3 region has 11 residues. CDR3 amino acids: CASSLFNEQYF. For the CDR3, the DNA is TGTGCCAGCAGCTTGTTTAACGAGCAGTACTTC.

The V and J genes are TRBV11-2 and TRBJ1-1; 7 bases match TRBD1. Per the germline V gene, CDR1 is SGHAT and CDR2 is FQNNGV. The junction had 3 bases not matched to a gene; V was cut back by 5 bases and J by 0 bases. The CDR3 is made up of 14 amino acids. The CDR3 region is CASSVRGMNTEAFF. The CDR3 nucleotides read TGTGCCAGCAGCGTCAGGGGGATGAACACTGAAGCTTTCTTT.

The V call is TRBV27, the J call TRBJ1-5; D gene unclear. The CDR3 totals 15 residues. V was cut by 2 bases and J by 2 bases, with 10 bases left in between. In germline, CDR1 is MNHEY, CDR2 SMNVEV (reference sequence). The CDR3 spells CASSLEGIGNQPQHF. In DNA, the CDR3 is TGTGCCAGCAGTTTAGAAGGGATCGGCAATCAGCCCCAGCATTTT.

V gene TRBV6-5 combines with J gene TRBJ1-1, with 7 bases that match TRBD1. The CDR3 runs 15 residues. Germline CDR1 reads MNHEY; CDR2 reads SVGAGI. The ends lost 0 bases at V and 2 bases at J; junction bases unmatched: 3. CDR3 DNA: TGTGCCAGCAGTTACTCGAGACAGGGAAACACTGAAGCTTTCTTT. The encoded protein is CASSYSRQGNTEAFF.

V is TRBV6-4 and J is TRBJ2-2; the match to TRBD1 covers 9 bases. There are 15 residues in the CDR3. V dropped 3 bases and J dropped 2; count of bases not matched to a gene: 1. Looked up from germline, CDR1 is MRHNA and CDR2 is SNTAGT. The CDR3 DNA reads TGTGCCAGCAGTGAGGGACAGGGAAACACCGGGGAGCTGTTTTTT. Protein sequence: CASSEGQGNTGELFF.